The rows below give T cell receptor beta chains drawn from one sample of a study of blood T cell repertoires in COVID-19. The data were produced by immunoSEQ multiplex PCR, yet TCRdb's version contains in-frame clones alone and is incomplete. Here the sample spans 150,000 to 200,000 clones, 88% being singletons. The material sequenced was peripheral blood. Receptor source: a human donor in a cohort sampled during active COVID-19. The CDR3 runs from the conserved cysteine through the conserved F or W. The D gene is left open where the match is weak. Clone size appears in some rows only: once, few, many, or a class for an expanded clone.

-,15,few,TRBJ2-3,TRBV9,TGTGCCAGCAGCGTCCGCAGCGCCTACGGAGATACGCAGTATTTT,CASSVRSAYGDTQYF
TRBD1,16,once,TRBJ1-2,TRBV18,TGTGCCAGCTCACCGGCCGGTTCGACAGGGGGCAGTGGCTACACCTTC,CASSPAGSTGGSGYTF
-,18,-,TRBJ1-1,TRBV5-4,TGTGCCAGCAGCTTGAAAGGCGGAGGGTTTGCGTTGAACACTGAAGCTTTCTTT,CASSLKGGGFALNTEAFF
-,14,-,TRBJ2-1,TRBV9,TGTGCCAGCAGCCCAGGGTCAGGAACCAATGAGCAGTTCTTC,CASSPGSGTNEQFF
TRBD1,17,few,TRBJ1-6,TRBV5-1,TGCGCCAGCACCTCTCTCCCGGGACAGGGTAGTCATTCACCCCTCCACTTT,CASTSLPGQGSHSPLHF
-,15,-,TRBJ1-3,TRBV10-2,TGCGCCAGCAGTGAGAGCGGAGGCTCTGGAAACACCATATATTTT,CASSESGGSGNTIYF
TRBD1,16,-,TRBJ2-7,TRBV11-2,TGTGCCAGCAGCACTCGACCCGGGACAGGGCCCCAGGTAGAGTACTTC,CASSTRPGTGPQVEYF
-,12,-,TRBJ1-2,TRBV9,TGTGCCAGCAGCGGGGGCGGGGAAGGCTACACCTTC,CASSGGGEGYTF
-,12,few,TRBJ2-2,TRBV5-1,TGCGCCAGCAGCTCTGACACCGGGGAGCTGTTTTTT,CASSSDTGELFF
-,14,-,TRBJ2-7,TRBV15,TGTGCCACCAGCAGAGATAAGATCTCCGGCGAGCAGTACTTC,CATSRDKISGEQYF
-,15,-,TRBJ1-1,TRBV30,TGTGCCTGGACCAGAGGCAGACGAATGAACACTGAAGCTTTCTTT,CAWTRGRRMNTEAFF
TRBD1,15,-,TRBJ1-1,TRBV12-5,TGTGCTAGTGGTCAAACAGGGGTAGGAAACACTGAAGCTTTCTTT,CASGQTGVGNTEAFF
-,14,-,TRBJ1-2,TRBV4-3,TGCGCCAGCAGCCAGAACAGGGAGGGCTATGGCTACACCTTC,CASSQNREGYGYTF
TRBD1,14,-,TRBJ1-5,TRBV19,TGTGCCAGTAGCGGGACAGGGGTCGGTCAGCCCCAGCATTTT,CASSGTGVGQPQHF
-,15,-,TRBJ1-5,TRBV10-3,TGTGCCATCAGTGGTAGCAGGGAGGGGAATCAGCCCCAGCATTTT,CAISGSREGNQPQHF
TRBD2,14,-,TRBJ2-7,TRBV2,TGTGCCAGCAGCCCTAGCGGAAGCTCCTACGAGCAGTACTTC,CASSPSGSSYEQYF
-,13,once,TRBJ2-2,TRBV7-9,TGTGCCAGCAGCCAGGAAACCACCGGGGAGCTGTTTTTT,CASSQETTGELFF
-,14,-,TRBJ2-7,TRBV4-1,TGCGCCAGCAGCTCAGGGGTAGGGTCGTACGAGCAGTACTTC,CASSSGVGSYEQYF
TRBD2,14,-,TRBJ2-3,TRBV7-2,TGTGCCAGCAGCGATAGCGGGAGCACAGATACGCAGTATTTT,CASSDSGSTDTQYF
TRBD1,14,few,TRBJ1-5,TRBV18,TGTGCCAGCTCTGGACAGGGAAGCAATCAGCCCCAGCATTTT,CASSGQGSNQPQHF
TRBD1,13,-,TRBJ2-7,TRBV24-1,TGTGCCACCATTCGGACAGGGGGTTACGAGCAGTACTTC,CATIRTGGYEQYF
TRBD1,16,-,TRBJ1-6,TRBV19,TGTGCCAGTAGTTACCAAAGACAGGGAGGAAATTCACCCCTCCACTTT,CASSYQRQGGNSPLHF
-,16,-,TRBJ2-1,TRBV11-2,TGTGCCAGCAGTGCTCGGGGGTCTCCGACTTACAATGAGCAGTTCTTC,CASSARGSPTYNEQFF
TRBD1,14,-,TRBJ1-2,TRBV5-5,TGTGCCAGCAGCACCCAGGGACAGGGAGGCGGCTACACCTTC,CASSTQGQGGGYTF
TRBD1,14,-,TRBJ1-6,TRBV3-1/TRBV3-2,TGTGCCAGCAGCCACGAAGGGACAGCAAGGTCCCTTTGTTTT,CASSHEGTARSLCF
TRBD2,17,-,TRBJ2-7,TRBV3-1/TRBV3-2,TGTGCCAGCAGCCGTGGACTAGCGGGGGGACCATCCTACGAGCAGTACTTC,CASSRGLAGGPSYEQYF
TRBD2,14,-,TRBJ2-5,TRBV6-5,TGTGCCAGCAGTCGGCCGGGACTAGGGGAGACCCAGTACTTC,CASSRPGLGETQYF
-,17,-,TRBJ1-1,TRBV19,TGTGCCAGTAGTCAACAGGCTCTGGTTAAAATGAACACTGAAGCTTTCTTT,CASSQQALVKMNTEAFF
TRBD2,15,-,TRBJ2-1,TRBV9,TGTGCCAGCAGCGTCTCCGGGACTACATACAATGAGCAGTTCTTC,CASSVSGTTYNEQFF
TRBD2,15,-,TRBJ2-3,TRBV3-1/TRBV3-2,TGTGCCAGCAGCCAAGGGGGCCTAGCGGGAGATACGCAGTATTTT,CASSQGGLAGDTQYF
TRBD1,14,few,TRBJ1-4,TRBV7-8,TGTGCCAGCAGCCCAGACCGCGACAGGGCAAAACTGTTTTTT,CASSPDRDRAKLFF
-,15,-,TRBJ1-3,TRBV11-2,TGTGCCAGCAGCTTAGTTTACAGCTCTGGAAACACCATATATTTT,CASSLVYSSGNTIYF
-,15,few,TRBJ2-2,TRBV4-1,TGCGCCAGCAGCCTGGGGGGGGCGCCCACCGGGGAGCTGTTTTTT,CASSLGGAPTGELFF
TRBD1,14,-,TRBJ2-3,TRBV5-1,TGCGCCAGCAGCCGGGACAGGGGCACAGATACGCAGTATTTT,CASSRDRGTDTQYF
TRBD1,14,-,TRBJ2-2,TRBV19,TGTGCCAGTATGGGACAGGGTTATGTCGGGGAGCTGTTTTTT,CASMGQGYVGELFF
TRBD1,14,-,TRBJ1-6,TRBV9,TGTGCCAGCAGCCCGGGACAGCCTAATTCACCCCTCCACTTT,CASSPGQPNSPLHF
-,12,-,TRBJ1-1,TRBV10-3,TGTGCCATCCGGGGAGGGGACACTGAAGCTTTCTTT,CAIRGGDTEAFF
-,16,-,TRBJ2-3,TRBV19,TGTGCCAGTAGTATAGGCACAGGGCTGGTCACAGATACGCAGTATTTT,CASSIGTGLVTDTQYF
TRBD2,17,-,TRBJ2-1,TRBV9,TGTGCCAGCAGCGTAGATTGGACTAGCGGGAGTTATAATGAGCAGTTCTTC,CASSVDWTSGSYNEQFF
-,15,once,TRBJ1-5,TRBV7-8,TGTGCCAGCAGCGGCGGACTTAAGTTCAATCAGCCCCAGCATTTT,CASSGGLKFNQPQHF
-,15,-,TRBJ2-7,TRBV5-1,TGCGCCAGCAGCTTGGCCATTGACAGACTCTACGAGCAGTACTTC,CASSLAIDRLYEQYF
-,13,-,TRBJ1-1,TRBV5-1,TGCGCCAGCAGCTTGGGGGGCAGCACTGAAGCTTTCTTT,CASSLGGSTEAFF
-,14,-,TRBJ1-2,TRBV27,TGTGCCAGCAGGACCGGAGGGGGGGCGTCTGGCTACACCTTC,CASRTGGGASGYTF
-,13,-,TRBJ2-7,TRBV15,TGTGCCACCAGTCGGGATTGGGGCTACGAGCAGTACTTC,CATSRDWGYEQYF
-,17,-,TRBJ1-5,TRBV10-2,TGCGCCAGCAGTGAAGGGGGTCAGGTACTTGGGAATCAGCCCCAGCATTTT,CASSEGGQVLGNQPQHF
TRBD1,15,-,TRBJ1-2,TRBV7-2,TGTGCCAGCAGCTCTTCCAAGGGGACAGTTCATGGCTACACCTTC,CASSSSKGTVHGYTF
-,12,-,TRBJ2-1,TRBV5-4,TGTGCCAGCAGCTTGGATTTGGACAGGCAGTTCTTC,CASSLDLDRQFF
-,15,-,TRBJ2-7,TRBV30,TGTGCCTGGAGTGGGAAGGGACTCATCTCCTACGAGCAGTACTTC,CAWSGKGLISYEQYF
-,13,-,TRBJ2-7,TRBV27,TGTGCCAGCAGCCCAGGGGCAGGGTACGAGCAGTACTTC,CASSPGAGYEQYF
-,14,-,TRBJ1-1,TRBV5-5,TGTGCCAGCACCACCCCGGGTTCTCTAAAGCGGGCTTTCTTT,CASTTPGSLKRAFF
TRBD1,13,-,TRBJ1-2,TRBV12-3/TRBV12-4,TGTGCCAGCAGTTTCTCAGGGGGCTTTGGCTACACCTTC,CASSFSGGFGYTF
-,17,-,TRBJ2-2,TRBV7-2,TGTGCCAGCAGCTTAGAGTTCAGGCGGGGCCCGGGCGGGGAGCTGTTTTTT,CASSLEFRRGPGGELFF
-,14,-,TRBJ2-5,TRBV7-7,TGTGCCAGCAGCCAGGGACAAAGCCAAGAGACCCAGTACTTC,CASSQGQSQETQYF
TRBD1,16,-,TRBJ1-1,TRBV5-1,TGCGCCAGCAGGGCCGGGACAGGGCATATGAACACTGAAGCTTTCTTT,CASRAGTGHMNTEAFF
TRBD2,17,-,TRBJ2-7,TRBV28,TGTGCCAGCAGTCTGACTAGCGGGAGCAGCCCGGGCTACGAGCAGTACTTC,CASSLTSGSSPGYEQYF
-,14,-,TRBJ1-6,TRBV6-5,TGTGCCAGCAGTTACTCGAGCCTGGATTCACCCCTCCACTTT,CASSYSSLDSPLHF
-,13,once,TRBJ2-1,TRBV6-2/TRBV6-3,TGTGCCAGCAGTTACTCGTCCGGCAATGAGCAGTTCTTC,CASSYSSGNEQFF
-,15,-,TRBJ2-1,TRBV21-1,TGTGCCAGCAGCGATGGACCGGCGGGTTACAATGAGCAGTTCTTC,CASSDGPAGYNEQFF
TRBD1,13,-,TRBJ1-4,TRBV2,TGTGCCAGCAGGACAGGGGTGGGTGAAAAACTGTTTTTT,CASRTGVGEKLFF